This section outlines one T cell receptor beta chain sequence together with its context. Sequencing was performed with immunoSEQ multiplex PCR; in TCRdb, only in-frame clones are kept and a portion is missing. The profile shows some 290,000 clones, around 86% of them singletons. The data belong to a study of blood T cell repertoires in COVID-19. Germline CDR1 is SGHNT and CDR2 is YENEEA. CDR3 length equals 15 residues. With 5 bases clipped from V and 4 bases from J, the junction kept 4 bases outside the gene matches. The sequenced sample was peripheral blood. The receptor was isolated from a man aged 18-30 years with active or convalescent COVID-19. This chain uses TRBV11-3 with TRBJ2-2, with 10 bases identical to TRBD1. The CDR3 DNA follows: TGTGCCAGCAGCACGGACAGGGGGACCACCGGGGAGCTGTTTTTT. Translated: CASSTDRGTTGELFF.